This is a list of T cell receptor beta chains from one sample in a study of metastatic and nonmetastatic thyroid tumors. TCRdb re-called the PCR reads via MiXCR. The data contain 20,000 to 25,000 clones, 25% to 30% of them seen just once; the ten biggest clones take up roughly 5.9%. Specimen: tumor tissue. The receptors come from a female donor with papillary thyroid cancer or a benign thyroid nodule (not recorded which). Some clones in this sample may be carry-over from other donors' samples. Both conserved end residues are part of each CDR3. Clone size is given for some rows only: seen once, a few or many times, or a class if the clone is expanded.

clone_size: many; v_call: TRBV7-2; cdr3_aa: CASSLLGQGGETQYF
clone_size: NA; v_call: TRBV6-1; cdr3_aa: CASGVGTDTQYF
clone_size: many; v_call: TRBV20-1; cdr3_aa: CSASHHGKSSYEQYF
clone_size: NA; v_call: TRBV11-1; cdr3_aa: CASSLERQVMNTEAFF
clone_size: many; v_call: TRBV3-1; cdr3_aa: CASSPTRTSTDTQYF
clone_size: NA; v_call: TRBV30; cdr3_aa: CAWRPYMDFFAEAFF
clone_size: NA; v_call: TRBV7-6; cdr3_aa: CSSISRFGGQGGANVLTF
clone_size: medium-sized; v_call: TRBV6-1; cdr3_aa: CASSVATEAFF
clone_size: NA; v_call: TRBV20-1; cdr3_aa: CSAPTGGDGSNQPQHF
clone_size: NA; v_call: TRBV12-3/TRBV12-4; cdr3_aa: CASRGDKPTDTQYF
clone_size: NA; v_call: TRBV20-1; cdr3_aa: CSADTGTWSYEQYF
clone_size: NA; v_call: TRBV4-1; cdr3_aa: CASSQGTSGASSSYNYQFF
clone_size: many; v_call: TRBV28; cdr3_aa: CASSLGGAGNQPQHF
clone_size: many; v_call: TRBV5-5; cdr3_aa: CASSLEVAEQFF
clone_size: NA; v_call: TRBV29-1; cdr3_aa: CSVELARVQETQYF
clone_size: many; v_call: TRBV3-1; cdr3_aa: CASSQSTGDKAFF
clone_size: NA; v_call: TRBV28; cdr3_aa: CASTSGGNTYTQYF
clone_size: medium-sized; v_call: TRBV3-1; cdr3_aa: CASSQGRTYNQPQHF
clone_size: many; v_call: TRBV7-2; cdr3_aa: CASRPQGTGGEKLFF
clone_size: NA; v_call: TRBV20-1; cdr3_aa: CSASLVNQPQHF
clone_size: NA; v_call: TRBV11-2; cdr3_aa: CASSLGTGRYEQYF
clone_size: medium-sized; v_call: TRBV5-1; cdr3_aa: CASSLAPDRAQGIYF
clone_size: medium-sized; v_call: TRBV19; cdr3_aa: CASGPLVGNEQFF
clone_size: NA; v_call: TRBV10-2; cdr3_aa: CASSELSEYGYTF
clone_size: few; v_call: TRBV20-1; cdr3_aa: CSAYTGLTYEQYF
clone_size: NA; v_call: TRBV4-1; cdr3_aa: CASSQAGDRGYSPLHF
clone_size: NA; v_call: TRBV12-3/TRBV12-4; cdr3_aa: CASSYRGRLFF
clone_size: many; v_call: TRBV18; cdr3_aa: CASSPTGRNEQFF
clone_size: medium-sized; v_call: TRBV30; cdr3_aa: CAWSDNRVLNQPQHF
clone_size: NA; v_call: TRBV6-5; cdr3_aa: CASSYGGDGTQYF
clone_size: medium-sized; v_call: TRBV6-1; cdr3_aa: CASAYRDRGDEQYF
clone_size: many; v_call: TRBV20-1; cdr3_aa: CSAGETLWGPQHF
clone_size: few; v_call: TRBV19; cdr3_aa: CAISMGRDQPQHF
clone_size: many; v_call: TRBV19; cdr3_aa: CASSINRATEAFF